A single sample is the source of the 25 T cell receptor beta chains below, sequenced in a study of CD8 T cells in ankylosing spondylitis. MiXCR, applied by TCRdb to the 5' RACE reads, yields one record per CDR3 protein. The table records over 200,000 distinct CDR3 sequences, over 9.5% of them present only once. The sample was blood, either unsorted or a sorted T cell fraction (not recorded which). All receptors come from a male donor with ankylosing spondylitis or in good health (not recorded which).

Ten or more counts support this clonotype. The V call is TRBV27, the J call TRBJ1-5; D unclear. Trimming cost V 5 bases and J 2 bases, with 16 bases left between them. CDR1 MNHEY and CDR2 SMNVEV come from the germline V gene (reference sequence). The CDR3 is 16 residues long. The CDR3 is CASSRGDPSGNQPQHF. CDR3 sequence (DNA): TGTGCCAGCAGTCGTGGTGATCCAAGCGGCAATCAGCCCCAGCATTTT.

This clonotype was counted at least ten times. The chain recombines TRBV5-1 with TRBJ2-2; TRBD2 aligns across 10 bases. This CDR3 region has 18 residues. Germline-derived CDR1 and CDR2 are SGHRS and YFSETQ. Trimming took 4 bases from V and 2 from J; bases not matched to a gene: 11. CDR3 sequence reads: CASSSGILAGVNTGELFF. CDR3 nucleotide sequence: TGCGCCAGCAGCAGTGGAATTCTAGCGGGGGTTAACACCGGGGAGCTGTTTTTT.

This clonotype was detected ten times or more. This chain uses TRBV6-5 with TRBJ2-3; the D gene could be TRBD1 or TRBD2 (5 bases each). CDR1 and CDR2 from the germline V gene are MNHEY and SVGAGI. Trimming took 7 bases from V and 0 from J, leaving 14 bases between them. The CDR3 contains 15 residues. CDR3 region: CASTFSGPSTDTQYF. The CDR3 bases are TGTGCCAGCACGTTTTCGGGGCCAAGCACAGATACGCAGTATTTT.

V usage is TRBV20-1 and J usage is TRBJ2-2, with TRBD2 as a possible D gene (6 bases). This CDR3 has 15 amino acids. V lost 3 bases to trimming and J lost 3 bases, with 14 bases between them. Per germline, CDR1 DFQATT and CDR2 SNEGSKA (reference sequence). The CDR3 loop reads CSAREGLWDTGELFF. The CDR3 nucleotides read TGCAGTGCTAGGGAGGGCCTCTGGGACACCGGGGAGCTGTTTTTT.

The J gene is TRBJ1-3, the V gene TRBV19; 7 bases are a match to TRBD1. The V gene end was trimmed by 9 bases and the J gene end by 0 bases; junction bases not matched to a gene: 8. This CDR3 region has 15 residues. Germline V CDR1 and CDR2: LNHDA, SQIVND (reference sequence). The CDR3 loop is CASGQVKISGNTIYF. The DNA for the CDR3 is TGTGCCAGCGGACAGGTCAAGATCTCTGGAAACACCATATATTTT.

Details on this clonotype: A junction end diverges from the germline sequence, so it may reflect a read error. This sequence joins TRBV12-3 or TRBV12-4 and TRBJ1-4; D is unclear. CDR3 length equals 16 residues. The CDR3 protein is CASSFGLDATNEKLSF. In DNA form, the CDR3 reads TGTGCCAGCAGTTTCGGACTCGATGCAACTAATGAAAAACTGTCTTTT.

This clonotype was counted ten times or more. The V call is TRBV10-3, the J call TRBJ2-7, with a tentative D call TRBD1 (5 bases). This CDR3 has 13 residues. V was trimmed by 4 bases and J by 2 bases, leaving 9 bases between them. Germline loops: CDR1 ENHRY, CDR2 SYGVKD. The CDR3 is CAISGQGTYEQYF. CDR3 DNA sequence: TGTGCCATCAGTGGGCAGGGTACCTACGAGCAGTACTTC.

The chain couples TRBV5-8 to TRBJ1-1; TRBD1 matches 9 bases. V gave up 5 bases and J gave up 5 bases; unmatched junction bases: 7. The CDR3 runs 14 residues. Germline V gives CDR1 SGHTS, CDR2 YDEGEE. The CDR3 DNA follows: TGTGCCAGCAGGGAGGGACAGGGCGAGACTGAAGCTTTCTTT. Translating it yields CASREGQGETEAFF.

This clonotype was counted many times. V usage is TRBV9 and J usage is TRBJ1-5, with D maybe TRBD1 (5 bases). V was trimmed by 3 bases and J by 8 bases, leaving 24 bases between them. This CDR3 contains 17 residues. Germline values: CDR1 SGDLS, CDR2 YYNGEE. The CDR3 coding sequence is TGTGCCAGCAGCGGGAAACGGGACCGATTGTGTCTTAAGCCCCAGCATTTT. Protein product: CASSGKRDRLCLKPQHF.

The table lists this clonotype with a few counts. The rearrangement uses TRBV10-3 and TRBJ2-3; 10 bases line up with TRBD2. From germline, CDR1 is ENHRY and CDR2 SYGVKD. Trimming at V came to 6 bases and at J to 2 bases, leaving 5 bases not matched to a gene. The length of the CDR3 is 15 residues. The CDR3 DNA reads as TGTGCCATCAGAGCGGGGGGGAAGGACACAGATACGCAGTATTTT. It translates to CAIRAGGKDTDTQYF.

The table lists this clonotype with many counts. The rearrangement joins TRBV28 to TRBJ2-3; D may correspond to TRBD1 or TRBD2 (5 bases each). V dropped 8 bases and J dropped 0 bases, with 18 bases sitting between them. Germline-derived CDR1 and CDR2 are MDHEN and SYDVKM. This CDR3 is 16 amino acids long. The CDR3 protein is CASPPGQSYSTDTQYF. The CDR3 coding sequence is TGTGCCAGCCCGCCGGGGCAGTCTTATAGCACAGATACGCAGTATTTT.

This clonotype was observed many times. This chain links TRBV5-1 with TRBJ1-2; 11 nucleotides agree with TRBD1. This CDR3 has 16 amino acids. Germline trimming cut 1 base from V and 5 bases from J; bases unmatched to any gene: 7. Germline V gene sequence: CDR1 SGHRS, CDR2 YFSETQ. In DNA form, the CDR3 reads TGCGCCAGCAGCTTGACCGGACAGGGGGCATCTTATGGCTACACCTTC. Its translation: CASSLTGQGASYGYTF.

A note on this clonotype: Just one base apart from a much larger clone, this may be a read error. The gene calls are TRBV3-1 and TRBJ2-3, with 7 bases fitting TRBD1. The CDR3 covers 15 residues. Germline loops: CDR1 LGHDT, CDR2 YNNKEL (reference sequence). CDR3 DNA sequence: TGTGCCACCAGCCAAGGGGGCTGGGGCACAGATACGCAGTATTTT. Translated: CATSQGGWGTDTQYF.

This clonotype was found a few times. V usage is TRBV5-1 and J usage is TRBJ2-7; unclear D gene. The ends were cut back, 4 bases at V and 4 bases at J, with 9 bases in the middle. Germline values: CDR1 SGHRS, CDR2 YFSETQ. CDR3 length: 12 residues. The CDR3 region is CASSQSVYEQYF. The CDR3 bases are TGCGCCAGCAGCCAGAGCGTTTACGAGCAGTACTTC.

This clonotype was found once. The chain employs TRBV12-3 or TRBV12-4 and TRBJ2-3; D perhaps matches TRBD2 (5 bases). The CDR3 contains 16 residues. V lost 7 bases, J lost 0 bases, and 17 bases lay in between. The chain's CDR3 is CASIWVLEVSTDTQYF. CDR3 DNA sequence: TGTGCCAGCATTTGGGTGTTGGAGGTGAGCACAGATACGCAGTATTTT.

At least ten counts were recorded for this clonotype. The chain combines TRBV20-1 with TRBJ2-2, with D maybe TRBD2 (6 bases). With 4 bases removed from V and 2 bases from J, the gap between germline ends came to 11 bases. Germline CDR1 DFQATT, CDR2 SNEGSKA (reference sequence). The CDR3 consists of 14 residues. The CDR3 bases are TGCAGTGCTAAAGGGACTTCCAACACCGGGGAGCTGTTTTTT. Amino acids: CSAKGTSNTGELFF.

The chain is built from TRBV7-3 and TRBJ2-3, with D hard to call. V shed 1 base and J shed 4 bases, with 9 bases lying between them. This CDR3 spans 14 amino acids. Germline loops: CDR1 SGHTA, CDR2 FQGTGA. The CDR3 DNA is TGTGCCAGCAGCTTAAGATTCAGTCCAGATACGCAGTATTTT. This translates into CASSLRFSPDTQYF.

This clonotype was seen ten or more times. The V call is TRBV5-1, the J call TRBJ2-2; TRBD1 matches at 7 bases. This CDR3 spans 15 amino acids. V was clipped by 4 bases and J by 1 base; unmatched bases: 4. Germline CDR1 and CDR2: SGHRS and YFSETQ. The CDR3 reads CASSGRQGNTGELFF. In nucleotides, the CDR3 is TGCGCCAGCAGCGGTAGACAGGGGAACACCGGGGAGCTGTTTTTT.

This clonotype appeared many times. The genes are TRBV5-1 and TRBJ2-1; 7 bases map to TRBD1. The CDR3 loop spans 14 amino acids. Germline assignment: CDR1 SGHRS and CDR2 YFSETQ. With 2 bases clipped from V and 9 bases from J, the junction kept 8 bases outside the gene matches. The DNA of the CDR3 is TGCGCCAGCAGCTTTGGAGAGAACAGGGGTGAGCAGTTCTTC. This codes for CASSFGENRGEQFF.

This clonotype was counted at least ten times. Here the CDR3 DNA reads TGTGCCAGCCGGCAAGGGGTTTGGTACTATGGCTACACCTTC. Translated, it gives CASRQGVWYYGYTF. V and J are TRBV7-2 and TRBJ1-2, with D perhaps matching TRBD1 (5 bases). The germline V gene has CDR1 SGHTA and CDR2 FQGNSA. V was pared by 8 bases and J by 3 bases, with 16 bases between. The CDR3 is 14 amino acids.

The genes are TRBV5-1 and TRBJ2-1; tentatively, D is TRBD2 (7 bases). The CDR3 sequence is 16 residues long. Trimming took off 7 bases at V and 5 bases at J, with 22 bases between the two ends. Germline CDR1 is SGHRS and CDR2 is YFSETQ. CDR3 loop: CASDLEIGGPDNEQFF. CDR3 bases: TGCGCCAGCGACCTAGAGATCGGGGGGCCGGACAATGAGCAGTTCTTC.

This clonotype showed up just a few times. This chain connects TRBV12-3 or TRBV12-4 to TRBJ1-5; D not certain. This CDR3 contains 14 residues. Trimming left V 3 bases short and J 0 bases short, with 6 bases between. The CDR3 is CASSLGNSNQPQHF. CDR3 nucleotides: TGTGCCAGCAGTTTGGGTAATAGCAATCAGCCCCAGCATTTT.

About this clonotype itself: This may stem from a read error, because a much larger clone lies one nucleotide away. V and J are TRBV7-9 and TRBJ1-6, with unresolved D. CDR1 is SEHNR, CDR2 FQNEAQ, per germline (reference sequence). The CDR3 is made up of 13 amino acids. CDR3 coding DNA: TGTGCCAGCAGCCCCCAGGAGGGCTCACTCCTCCACTTT. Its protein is CASSPQEGSLLHF. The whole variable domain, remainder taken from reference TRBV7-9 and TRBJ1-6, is DTGVSQNPRHKITKRGQNVTFRCDPISEHNRLYWYRQTLGQGPEFLTYFQNEAQLEKSRLLSDRFSAERPKGSFSTLEIQRTEQGDSAMYLCASSPQEGSLLHFGNGTRLTVT.

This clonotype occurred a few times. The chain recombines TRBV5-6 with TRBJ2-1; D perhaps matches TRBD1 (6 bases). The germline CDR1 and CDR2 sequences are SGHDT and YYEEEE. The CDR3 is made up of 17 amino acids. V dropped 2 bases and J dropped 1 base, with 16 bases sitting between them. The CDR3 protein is CASSFEIKGVSYNEQFF. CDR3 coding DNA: TGTGCCAGCAGCTTTGAGATAAAGGGGGTGTCCTACAATGAGCAGTTCTTC.

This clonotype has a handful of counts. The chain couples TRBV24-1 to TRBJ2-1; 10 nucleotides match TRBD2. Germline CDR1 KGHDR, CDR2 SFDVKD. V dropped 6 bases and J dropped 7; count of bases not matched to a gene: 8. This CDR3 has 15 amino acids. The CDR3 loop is CATSSGSGGINEQFF. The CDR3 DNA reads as TGTGCCACCAGTTCGGGTAGCGGGGGGATTAATGAGCAGTTCTTC.